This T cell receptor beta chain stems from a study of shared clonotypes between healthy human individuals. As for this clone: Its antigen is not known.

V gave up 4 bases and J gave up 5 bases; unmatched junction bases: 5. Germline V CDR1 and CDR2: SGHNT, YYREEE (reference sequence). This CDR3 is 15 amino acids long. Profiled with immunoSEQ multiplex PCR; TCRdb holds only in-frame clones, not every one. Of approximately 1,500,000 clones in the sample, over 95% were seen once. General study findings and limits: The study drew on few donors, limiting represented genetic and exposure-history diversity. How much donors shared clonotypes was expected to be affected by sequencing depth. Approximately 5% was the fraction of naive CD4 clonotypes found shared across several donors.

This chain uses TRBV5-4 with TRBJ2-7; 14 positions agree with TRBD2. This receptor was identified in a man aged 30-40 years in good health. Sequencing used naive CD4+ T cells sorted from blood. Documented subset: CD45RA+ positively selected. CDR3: CASSRTSGRNDEQYF. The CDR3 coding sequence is TGTGCCAGCAGCCGGACTAGCGGGAGGAACGACGAGCAGTACTTC.